These 20 T cell receptor beta chains were all obtained from the same sample, sequenced in a study of T cell repertoires in cytomegalovirus infection. TCRdb called the reads again in MiXCR, with one record for every CDR3 protein. The table shows almost 500,000 distinct CDR3 sequences, with around 11% occurring only once. Material for sequencing was PBMCs. The receptors shown here come from a human donor in good health (CMV status not recorded). Some clones in this sample may be carry-over from other donors' samples.

This clonotype has more than one count but fewer than ten. V is TRBV19 and J is TRBJ2-7; no clear D. V shed 7 bases and J shed 2 bases, with 15 bases lying between them. This CDR3 spans 14 amino acids. Germline CDR1 LNHDA, CDR2 SQIVND (reference sequence). CDR3 protein: CASTPSHSAYEQYF. CDR3 bases: TGTGCCAGTACCCCAAGCCATTCCGCCTACGAGCAGTACTTC.

This clonotype was seen ten or more times. This sequence joins TRBV18 and TRBJ1-1, with D possibly being TRBD1 (5 bases). Deletions cut 1 base from V and 1 base from J, with 34 bases between. CDR1 and CDR2 (germline): KGHSH, LQKENI. This CDR3 is 23 amino acids long. The CDR3 sequence: CASSPQGRDGLDQGFESNTEAFF. The CDR3 DNA reads as TGTGCCAGCTCACCACAAGGTCGAGACGGACTGGATCAGGGTTTCGAATCGAACACTGAAGCTTTCTTT.

The rearrangement joins TRBV4-1 to TRBJ1-4, with a weak D call TRBD1 (6 bases). V lost 4 bases and J 8 bases, leaving 14 bases between the germline ends. Germline-derived CDR1 and CDR2 are MGHRA and YSYEKL. The CDR3 loop spans 14 amino acids. The CDR3 loop is CASSLTGLSEKLFF. DNA for the CDR3: TGCGCCAGCAGCCTTACAGGGTTGAGCGAAAAACTGTTTTTT.

The sample holds one count of this clonotype. The chain recombines TRBV27 with TRBJ2-1, with 10 bases fitting TRBD2. The CDR3 is made up of 15 amino acids. Losses at the gene ends were 4 bases for V and 8 bases for J; bases not matched to a gene: 8. Germline lookup yields CDR1 MNHEY and CDR2 SMNVEV (reference sequence). In nucleotides, the CDR3 is TGTGCCAGCAGTTCTAGCGGGAGTCAACGGGATGAGCAGTTCTTC. As protein: CASSSSGSQRDEQFF.

To note about this clonotype: This may come from a read error, since a much larger clone is one base off. V and J are TRBV2 and TRBJ2-3, with D perhaps matching TRBD2 (5 bases). This CDR3 is built from 15 residues. Germline V lookup: CDR1 SNHLY, CDR2 FYNNEI. The CDR3 bases are TGTGCCAGCAGTGCCGGCGGGCAAAGCACAGATACGCTGTATTTT. Translated: CASSAGGQSTDTLYF.

This clonotype was seen a few times. The chain recombines TRBV9 with TRBJ2-3; 9 nucleotides agree with TRBD2. The V and J ends lost 2 bases and 2 bases, in that order; junction bases with no gene match: 3. From germline, CDR1 is SGDLS and CDR2 YYNGEE. This CDR3 spans 15 amino acids. CDR3 region: CASSVSGGHTDTQYF. The CDR3 region has the DNA TGTGCCAGCAGCGTTAGCGGGGGACACACAGATACGCAGTATTTT.

This clonotype was seen at least ten times. This rearrangement joins TRBV12-3 or TRBV12-4 to TRBJ2-2, with unresolved D. The CDR3 covers 16 residues. Deletions cut 6 bases from V and 0 bases from J, with 14 bases between. The CDR3 loop is CASSRSAIANTGELFF. The CDR3 DNA reads as TGTGCCAGCAGCCGATCAGCCATCGCGAACACCGGGGAGCTGTTTTTT.

The rearrangement uses TRBV20-1 and TRBJ2-7, with a tentative D call TRBD1 (6 bases). This CDR3 has 14 residues. Germline V gives CDR1 DFQATT, CDR2 SNEGSKA (reference sequence). The V and J ends lost 2 bases and 0 bases respectively, with 11 bases between them. In DNA, the CDR3 is TGCAGTGCTAGAAGGCAGGGGCACTCCTACGAGCAGTACTTC. Translation: CSARRQGHSYEQYF.

Only a few counts were recorded for this clonotype. V is TRBV12-3 or TRBV12-4 and J is TRBJ1-5; possibly TRBD1 for D (5 bases). This CDR3 comprises 14 residues. V lost 4 bases to trimming and J lost 3 bases, with 10 bases between them. The CDR3 DNA sequence: TGTGCCAGCAGTTACGGGACGGTCAATCAGCCCCAGCATTTT. It translates to CASSYGTVNQPQHF.

The chain is built from TRBV28 and TRBJ2-6, with D unclear. The CDR3 is 15 residues long. Germline V CDR1 and CDR2: MDHEN, SYDVKM. Deletions cut 3 bases from V and 3 bases from J, with 9 bases between. Here the CDR3 DNA reads TGTGCCAGCAGTTTCGTGCAGGTTGGGGCCAACGTCCTGACTTTC. Translating gives CASSFVQVGANVLTF.

This clonotype was observed many times. The chain recombines TRBV9 with TRBJ1-3; 7 bases fit TRBD1. J lost 2 bases, V lost 3 bases, and 11 bases had no gene match. Germline CDR1 is SGDLS and CDR2 is YYNGEE. The length of the CDR3 is 17 residues. The CDR3 DNA reads as TGTGCCAGCAGCGCTACCCCGGGACAGACCGCTGGAAACACCATATATTTT. This translates into CASSATPGQTAGNTIYF.

This clonotype was picked up many times. This rearrangement joins TRBV6-2 or TRBV6-3 to TRBJ2-3; D unresolved. The CDR3 consists of 14 residues. The V and J ends lost 4 bases and 3 bases respectively, with 11 bases between them. The V gene's germline CDR1 is MNHEY and CDR2 SVGEGT. In DNA form, the CDR3 reads TGTGCCAGCAGTTCGCTTTCCACTACAGATACGCAGTATTTT. Protein: CASSSLSTTDTQYF.

This clonotype has at least ten counts. The rearrangement links TRBV3-1 to TRBJ1-2; D ambiguous. V gave up 1 base and J gave up 4 bases, with 10 bases separating them. Germline CDR1 and CDR2: LGHDT and YNNKEL (reference sequence). This CDR3 comprises 14 residues. CDR3 region: CASSQVGGVYGYTF. The CDR3 DNA sequence: TGTGCCAGCAGCCAAGTTGGTGGCGTCTATGGCTACACCTTC.

This clonotype was picked up many times. J is TRBJ2-6 and V is TRBV29-1; TRBD1 agrees at 7 bases. The CDR3 contains 19 residues. Looked up from germline, CDR1 is SQVTM and CDR2 is ANQGSEA. V shed 0 bases, J shed 0 bases, and the junction held 11 bases outside the gene matches. CDR3 DNA: TGCAGCGTTGAAGATTCCCGGACAGGTCGTTACTCTGGGGCCAACGTCCTGACTTTC. This translates into CSVEDSRTGRYSGANVLTF.

The table lists this clonotype with many counts. The V gene is TRBV7-9, the J gene TRBJ2-5; 9 positions agree with TRBD1. After removal of 5 bases from V and 2 bases from J, the junction contained 12 bases not matched to a gene. Germline CDR1 is SEHNR and CDR2 is FQNEAQ (reference sequence). The CDR3 totals 17 residues. The CDR3 loop is CASSIGSTGGLQETQYF. The CDR3 DNA reads TGTGCCAGCAGCATAGGGTCGACAGGGGGTCTTCAAGAGACCCAGTACTTC.

This clonotype was seen a handful of times. The V gene is TRBV3-1, the J gene TRBJ2-2; D may be TRBD1 or TRBD2 (5 bases each). Germline values: CDR1 LGHDT, CDR2 YNNKEL (reference sequence). Trimming took 4 bases from V and 7 from J, leaving 22 bases between them. CDR3 size: 17 residues. The CDR3 DNA follows: TGTGCCAGCAGCCTGAATGGTCTCGGGACGGCGGTCGGGGAGCTGTTTTTT. This encodes CASSLNGLGTAVGELFF.

In its sample, this clonotype was seen many times. The chain couples TRBV27 to TRBJ2-2, with D perhaps TRBD2 (5 bases). Looked up from germline, CDR1 is MNHEY and CDR2 is SMNVEV (reference sequence). The ends were cut back, 1 base at V and 4 bases at J, with 10 bases in the middle. CDR3 length equals 15 residues. CDR3: CASSLFGSRTGELFF. CDR3 DNA: TGTGCCAGCAGTTTATTTGGGAGTCGCACCGGGGAGCTGTTTTTT.

The chain links TRBV30 to TRBJ1-1; D is unclear. The CDR3 extends over 11 amino acids. Germline-derived CDR1 and CDR2 are GTSNPN and SVGIG (reference sequence). Trimming cost V 0 bases and J 7 bases, with 6 bases left between them. The CDR3: CAWSVGIEAFF. In DNA, the CDR3 is TGTGCCTGGAGTGTAGGGATTGAAGCTTTCTTT. Variable domain in full (rest from reference TRBV30 and TRBJ1-1): SQTIHQWPATLVQPVGSPLSLECTVEGTSNPNLYWYRQAAGRGLQLLFYSVGIGQISSEVPQNLSASRPQDRQFILSSKKLLLSDSGFYLCAWSVGIEAFFGQGTRLTVV.

Concerning this clonotype itself: This clone may be a read error of a much larger clone one base away. The CDR3 nucleotides are TGTGCCAACAGTGAAGAACAGGGGAATGAAAAACTGTTTTTT. Amino acid sequence: CANSEEQGNEKLFF. The rearrangement joins TRBV2 to TRBJ1-4; 7 positions agree with TRBD1. The V gene's germline CDR1 is SNHLY and CDR2 FYNNEI. The CDR3 loop spans 14 amino acids.

Ten or more counts support this clonotype. The rearrangement uses TRBV5-6 and TRBJ2-7; D possibly uses TRBD1 or TRBD2 (6 bases each). CDR3 length: 14 amino acids. Germline loops: CDR1 SGHDT, CDR2 YYEEEE. Trimming cost V 3 bases and J 4 bases, with 14 bases left between them. As DNA, the CDR3 is TGTGCCAGCAGCTCTTCGGGGGCTTTTTACGAGCAGTACTTC. Its protein is CASSSSGAFYEQYF.